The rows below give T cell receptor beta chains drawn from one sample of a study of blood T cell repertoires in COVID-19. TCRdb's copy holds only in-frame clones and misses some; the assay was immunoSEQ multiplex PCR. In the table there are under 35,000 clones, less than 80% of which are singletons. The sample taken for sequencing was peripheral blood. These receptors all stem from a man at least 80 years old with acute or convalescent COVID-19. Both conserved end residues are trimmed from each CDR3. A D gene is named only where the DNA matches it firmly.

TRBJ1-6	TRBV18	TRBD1	ASSPGDRGFNSPLH
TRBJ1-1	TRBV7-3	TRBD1	ASSFMGQENEAF
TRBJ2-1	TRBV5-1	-	ASSLEPLAGEQF
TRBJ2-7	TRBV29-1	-	SVEDNTYEQY
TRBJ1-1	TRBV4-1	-	AGAGKGVPWNTEAF
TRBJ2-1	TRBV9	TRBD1	ASSAGTAYNEQF
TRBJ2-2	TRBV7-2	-	ASSVQGTGELF
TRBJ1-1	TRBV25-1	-	ASRQFAGDEAF
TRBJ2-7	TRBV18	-	ASSQGTGPSGEQY
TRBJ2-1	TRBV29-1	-	SVEELRNEQF
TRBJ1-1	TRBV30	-	AWSSGQRNTEAF
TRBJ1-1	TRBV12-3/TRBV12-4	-	ASIFRGTEAF
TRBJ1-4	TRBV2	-	ASSERVGNEKLF
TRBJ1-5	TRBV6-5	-	ASSSGGRQPQH
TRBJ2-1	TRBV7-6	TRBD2	ASRPTSGWGEQF
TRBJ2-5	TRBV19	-	ASSMGGGVETQY
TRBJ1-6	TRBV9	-	ASSVDSGTPLH
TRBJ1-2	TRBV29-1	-	SHRGGNYGYT
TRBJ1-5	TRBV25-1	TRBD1	ASSEAGTGNQPQH
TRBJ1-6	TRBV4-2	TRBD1	ASSQESTGDSPLH
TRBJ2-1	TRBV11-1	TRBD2	ASSSFGTSGNEQF
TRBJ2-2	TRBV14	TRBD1	ASSQTTGEGGELF